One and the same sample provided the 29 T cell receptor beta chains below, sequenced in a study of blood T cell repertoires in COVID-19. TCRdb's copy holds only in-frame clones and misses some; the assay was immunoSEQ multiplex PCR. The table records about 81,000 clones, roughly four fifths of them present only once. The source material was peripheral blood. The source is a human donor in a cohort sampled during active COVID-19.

In nucleotides, the CDR3 is TGTGCCAGCAGTTCCACCTCACCCGGACTAGCGGGGGACCTTAGCTCCTACAATGAGCAGTTCTTC. Protein product: CASSSTSPGLAGDLSSYNEQFF. The rearrangement joins TRBV28 to TRBJ2-1; 13 positions match TRBD2. This CDR3 is built from 22 residues. Germline V lookup: CDR1 MDHEN, CDR2 SYDVKM. With 4 bases clipped from V and 0 bases from J, the junction kept 18 bases outside the gene matches.

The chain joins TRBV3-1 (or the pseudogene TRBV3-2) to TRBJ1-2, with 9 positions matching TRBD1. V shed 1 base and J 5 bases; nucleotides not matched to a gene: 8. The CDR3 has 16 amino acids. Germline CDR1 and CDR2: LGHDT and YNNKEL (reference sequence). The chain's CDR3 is CASSQAGTGGRYGYTF. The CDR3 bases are TGTGCCAGCAGCCAAGCTGGCACAGGGGGCCGGTATGGCTACACCTTC.

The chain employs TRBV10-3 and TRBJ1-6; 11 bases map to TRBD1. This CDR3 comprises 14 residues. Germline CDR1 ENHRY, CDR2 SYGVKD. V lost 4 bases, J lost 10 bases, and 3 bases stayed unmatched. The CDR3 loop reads CAISGGQGESPLHF. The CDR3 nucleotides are TGTGCCATCAGTGGGGGACAGGGGGAATCACCCCTCCACTTT.

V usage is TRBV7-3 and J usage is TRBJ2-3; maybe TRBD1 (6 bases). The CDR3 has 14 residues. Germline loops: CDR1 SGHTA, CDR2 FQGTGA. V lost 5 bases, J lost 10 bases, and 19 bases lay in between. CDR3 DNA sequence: TGTGCCAGCAGCCCCGGCCCGGCAGGGGTCTCGCAGTATTTT. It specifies CASSPGPAGVSQYF.

The CDR3 region has the DNA TGCGCCAGCAGCCTGGGACAGGCCTCTGAAGCTTTCTTT. Its translation is CASSLGQASEAFF. This sequence joins TRBV5-1 and TRBJ1-1; 8 bases line up with TRBD1. CDR3 length: 13 residues. With 4 bases clipped from V and 6 bases from J, the junction kept 5 bases outside the gene matches. CDR1 and CDR2 from the germline V gene are SGHRS and YFSETQ.

CDR3 protein: CATSRGSRAQYF. CDR3 in DNA: TGTGCCACCAGCAGAGGGTCCAGGGCCCAGTACTTC. This rearrangement joins TRBV15 to TRBJ2-5; TRBD1 is a possible D gene (5 bases). Germline V CDR1 and CDR2: LNHNV, YYDKDF (reference sequence). The V end lost 1 base, the J end lost 9 bases, and 9 bases lay between the germline ends. This CDR3 contains 12 residues. Complete variable domain (other parts from reference TRBV15 and TRBJ2-5): DAMVIQNPRYQVTQFGKPVTLSCSQTLNHNVMYWYQQKSSQAPKLLFHYYDKDFNNEADTPDNFQSRRPNTSFCFLDIRSPGLGDTAMYLCATSRGSRAQYFGPGTRLLVL.

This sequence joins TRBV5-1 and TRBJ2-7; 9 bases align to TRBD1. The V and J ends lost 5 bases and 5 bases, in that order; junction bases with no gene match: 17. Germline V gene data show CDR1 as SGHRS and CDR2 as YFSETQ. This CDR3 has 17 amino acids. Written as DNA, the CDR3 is TGCGCCAGCAGTGTTTCAAGGGTTGACAGGGGGAGGGACGAGCAGTACTTC. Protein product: CASSVSRVDRGRDEQYF.

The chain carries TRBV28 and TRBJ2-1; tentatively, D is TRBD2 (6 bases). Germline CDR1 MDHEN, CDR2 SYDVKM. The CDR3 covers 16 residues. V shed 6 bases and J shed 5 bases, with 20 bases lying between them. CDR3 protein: CASRGPALGLDNEQFF. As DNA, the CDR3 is TGTGCCAGCAGAGGACCCGCCCTGGGACTTGACAATGAGCAGTTCTTC.

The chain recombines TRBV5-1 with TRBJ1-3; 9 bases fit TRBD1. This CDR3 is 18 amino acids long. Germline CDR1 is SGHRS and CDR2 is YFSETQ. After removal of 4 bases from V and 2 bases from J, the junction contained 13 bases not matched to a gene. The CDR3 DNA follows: TGCGCCAGCAGCATAAAACCGGGACAGGGAGATACTGGAAACACCATATATTTT. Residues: CASSIKPGQGDTGNTIYF.

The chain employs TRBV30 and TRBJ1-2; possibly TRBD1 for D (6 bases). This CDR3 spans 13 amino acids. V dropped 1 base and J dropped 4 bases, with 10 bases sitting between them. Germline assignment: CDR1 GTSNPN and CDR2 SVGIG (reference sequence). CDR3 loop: CAWSDGGAYGYTF. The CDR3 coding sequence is TGTGCCTGGAGTGATGGGGGGGCCTATGGCTACACCTTC.

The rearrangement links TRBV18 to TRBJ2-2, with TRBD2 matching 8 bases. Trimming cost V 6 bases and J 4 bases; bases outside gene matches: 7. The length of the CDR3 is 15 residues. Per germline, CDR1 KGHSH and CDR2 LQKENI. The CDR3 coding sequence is TGTGCCAGCTCGAGAAGCGGGGGACTCACCGGGGAGCTGTTTTTT. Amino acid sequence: CASSRSGGLTGELFF.

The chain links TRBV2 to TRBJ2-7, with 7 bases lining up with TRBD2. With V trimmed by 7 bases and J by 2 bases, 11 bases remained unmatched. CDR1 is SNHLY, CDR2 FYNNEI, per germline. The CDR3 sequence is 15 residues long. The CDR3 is CASTLGTTRAYEQYF. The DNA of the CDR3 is TGTGCCAGCACCCTAGGGACTACGAGAGCCTACGAGCAGTACTTC. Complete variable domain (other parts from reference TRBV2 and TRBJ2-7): EPEVTQTPSHQVTQMGQEVILRCVPISNHLYFYWYRQILGQKVEFLVSFYNNEISEKSEIFDDQFSVERPDGSNFTLKIRSTKLEDSAMYFCASTLGTTRAYEQYFGPGTRLTVT.

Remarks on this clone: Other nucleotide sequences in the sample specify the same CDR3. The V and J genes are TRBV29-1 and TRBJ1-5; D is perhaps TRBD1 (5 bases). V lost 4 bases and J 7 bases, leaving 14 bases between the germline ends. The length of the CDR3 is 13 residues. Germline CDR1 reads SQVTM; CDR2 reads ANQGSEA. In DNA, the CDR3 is TGCAGCGTTGGGGAGGTGTGGGGGCAGCCCCAGCATTTT. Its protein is CSVGEVWGQPQHF.

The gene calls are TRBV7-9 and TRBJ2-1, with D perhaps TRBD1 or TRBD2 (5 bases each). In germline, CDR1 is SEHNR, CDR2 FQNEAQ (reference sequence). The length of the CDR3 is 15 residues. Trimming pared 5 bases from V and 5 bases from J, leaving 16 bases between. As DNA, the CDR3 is TGTGCCAGCAGCAAAGAGGGGCTTAGAAACAATGAGCAGTTCTTC. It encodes CASSKEGLRNNEQFF.

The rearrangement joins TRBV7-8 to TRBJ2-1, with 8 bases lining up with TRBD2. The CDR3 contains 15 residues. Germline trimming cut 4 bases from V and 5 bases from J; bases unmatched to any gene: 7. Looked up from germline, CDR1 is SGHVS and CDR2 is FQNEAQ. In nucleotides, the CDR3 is TGTGCCAGCAGCTCTAGCGGGTTGACACACAATGAGCAGTTCTTC. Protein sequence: CASSSSGLTHNEQFF.

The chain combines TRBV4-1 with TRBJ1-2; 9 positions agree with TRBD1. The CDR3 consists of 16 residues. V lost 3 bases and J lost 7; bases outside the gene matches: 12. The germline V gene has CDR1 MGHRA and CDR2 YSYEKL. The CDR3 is CASSQATGGEGGGYTF. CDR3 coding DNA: TGCGCCAGCAGCCAGGCAACAGGGGGCGAAGGAGGTGGCTACACCTTC.

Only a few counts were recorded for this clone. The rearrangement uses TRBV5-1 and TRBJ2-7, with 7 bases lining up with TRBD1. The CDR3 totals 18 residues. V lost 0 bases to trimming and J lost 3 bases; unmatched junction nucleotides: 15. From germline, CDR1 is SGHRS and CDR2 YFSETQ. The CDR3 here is CASSLVPLDEQGFYEQYF. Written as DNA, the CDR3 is TGCGCCAGCAGCTTGGTCCCATTAGACGAACAGGGGTTCTACGAGCAGTACTTC.

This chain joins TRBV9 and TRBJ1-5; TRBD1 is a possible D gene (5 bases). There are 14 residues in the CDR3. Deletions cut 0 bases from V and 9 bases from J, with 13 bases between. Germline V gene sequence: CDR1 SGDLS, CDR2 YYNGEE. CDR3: CASSVGGRDGPQHF. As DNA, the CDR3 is TGTGCCAGCAGCGTAGGGGGGAGGGACGGGCCCCAGCATTTT.

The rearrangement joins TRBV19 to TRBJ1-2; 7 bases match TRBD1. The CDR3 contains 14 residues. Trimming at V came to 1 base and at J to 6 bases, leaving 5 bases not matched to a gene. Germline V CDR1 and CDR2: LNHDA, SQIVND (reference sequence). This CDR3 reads CASSIVGTVDGYTF. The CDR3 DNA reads TGTGCCAGTAGTATAGTGGGGACAGTTGATGGCTACACCTTC.

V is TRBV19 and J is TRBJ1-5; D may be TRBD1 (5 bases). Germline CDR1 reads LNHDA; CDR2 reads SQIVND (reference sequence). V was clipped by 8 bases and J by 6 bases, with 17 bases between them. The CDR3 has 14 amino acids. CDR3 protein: CASPHRWKVQPQHF. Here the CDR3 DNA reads TGTGCCAGTCCTCACAGGTGGAAAGTTCAGCCCCAGCATTTT.

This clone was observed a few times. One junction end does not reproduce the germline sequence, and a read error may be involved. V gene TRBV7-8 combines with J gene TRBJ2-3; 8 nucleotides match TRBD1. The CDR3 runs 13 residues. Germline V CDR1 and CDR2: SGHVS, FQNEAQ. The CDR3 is CASSLADGQGESF. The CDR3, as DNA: TGTGCCAGCAGCTTAGCCGACGGACAGGGAGAGAGTTTT.

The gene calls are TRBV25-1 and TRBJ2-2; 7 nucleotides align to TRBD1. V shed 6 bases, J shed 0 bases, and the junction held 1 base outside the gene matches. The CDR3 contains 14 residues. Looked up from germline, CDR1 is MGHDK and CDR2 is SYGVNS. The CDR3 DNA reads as TGTGCCAGCAGCGACAGGGCGAACACCGGGGAGCTGTTTTTT. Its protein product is CASSDRANTGELFF.

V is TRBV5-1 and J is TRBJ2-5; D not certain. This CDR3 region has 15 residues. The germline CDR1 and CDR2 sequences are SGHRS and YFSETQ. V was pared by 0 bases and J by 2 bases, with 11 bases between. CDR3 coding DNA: TGCGCCAGCAGCTTGGGTGGGCCAAGTCAAGAGACCCAGTACTTC. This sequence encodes CASSLGGPSQETQYF.

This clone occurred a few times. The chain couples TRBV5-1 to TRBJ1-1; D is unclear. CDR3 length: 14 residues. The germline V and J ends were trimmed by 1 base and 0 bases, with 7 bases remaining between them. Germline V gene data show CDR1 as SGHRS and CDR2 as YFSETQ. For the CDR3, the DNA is TGCGCCAGCAGCTTGTCGGGGATGAACACTGAAGCTTTCTTT. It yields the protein CASSLSGMNTEAFF.

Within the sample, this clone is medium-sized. The CDR3 coding sequence is TGTGCCAGTACGGCCGGGACAGGAGGCTTTTCTAACTATGGCTACACCTTC. Translation gives CASTAGTGGFSNYGYTF. This chain uses TRBV19 with TRBJ1-2; 8 positions agree with TRBD1. CDR3 length: 17 amino acids. Trimming at V came to 7 bases and at J to 0 bases, leaving 13 bases not matched to a gene. Germline CDR1 LNHDA, CDR2 SQIVND (reference sequence).

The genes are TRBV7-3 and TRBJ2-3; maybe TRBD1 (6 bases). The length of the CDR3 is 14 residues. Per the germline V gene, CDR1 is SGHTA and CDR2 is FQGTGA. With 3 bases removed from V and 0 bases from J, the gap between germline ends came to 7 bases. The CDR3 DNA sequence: TGTGCCAGCAGCTTGGGACATAGCACAGATACGCAGTATTTT. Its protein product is CASSLGHSTDTQYF. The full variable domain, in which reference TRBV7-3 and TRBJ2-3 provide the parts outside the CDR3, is GAGVSQTPSNKVTEKGKYVELRCDPISGHTALYWYRQSLGQGPEFLIYFQGTGAADDSGLPNDRFFAVRPEGSVSTLKIQRTERGDSAVYLCASSLGHSTDTQYFGPGTRLTVL.

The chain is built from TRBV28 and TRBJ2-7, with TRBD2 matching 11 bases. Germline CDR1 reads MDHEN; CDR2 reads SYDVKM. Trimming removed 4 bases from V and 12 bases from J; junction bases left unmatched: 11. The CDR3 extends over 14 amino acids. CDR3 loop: CASSSTSGGRTLYF. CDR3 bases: TGTGCCAGCAGTTCCACTAGCGGGGGACGAACCTTGTACTTC.

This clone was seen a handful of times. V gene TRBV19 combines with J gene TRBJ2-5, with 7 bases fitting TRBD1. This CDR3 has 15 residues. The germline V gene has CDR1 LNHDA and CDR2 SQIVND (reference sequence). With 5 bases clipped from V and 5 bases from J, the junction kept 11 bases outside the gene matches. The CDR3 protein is CASSQNYRGGETQYF. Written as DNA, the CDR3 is TGTGCCAGTAGTCAGAACTACAGGGGCGGGGAGACCCAGTACTTC.

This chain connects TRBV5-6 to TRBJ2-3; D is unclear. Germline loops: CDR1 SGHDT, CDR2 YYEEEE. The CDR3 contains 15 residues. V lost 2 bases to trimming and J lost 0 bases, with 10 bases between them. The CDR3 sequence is CASSLNSRSTDTQYF. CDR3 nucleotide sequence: TGTGCCAGCAGCTTAAATTCGAGAAGCACAGATACGCAGTATTTT.